The next 19 T cell receptor beta chains were all read from a single sample in a study of blood T cells in healthy people across ages. Using a J-beta primer mix together with a sample-barcoded 5' primer, a second PCR was run for roughly 6 to 11 cycles. TCRdb recomputed calls from the 5' RACE reads with MiXCR, one row per CDR3 protein. This sample has about 830,000 distinct CDR3 sequences, with roughly 60% found just once. Input material: blood. The receptors derive from a man younger than 40 in good health.

The sample holds a few counts of this clonotype. V is TRBV12-3 or TRBV12-4 and J is TRBJ2-5; D gene unclear. This CDR3 spans 11 amino acids. The V end was cut by 6 bases, the J end by 3 bases, with 5 bases between. In DNA, the CDR3 is TGTGCCAGCAGGGGTAAAGAGACCCAGTACTTC. Protein sequence: CASRGKETQYF.

This chain connects TRBV6-5 to TRBJ1-5; 7 bases agree with TRBD1. V shed 5 bases and J 3 bases; nucleotides not matched to a gene: 10. This CDR3 is built from 16 residues. Per the germline V gene, CDR1 is MNHEY and CDR2 is SVGAGI. The CDR3 is CASSPGQQHHNQPQHF. DNA for the CDR3: TGTGCCAGCAGTCCGGGACAGCAACACCACAATCAGCCCCAGCATTTT.

The gene calls are TRBV2 and TRBJ1-4, with 7 positions matching TRBD1. CDR3 length: 15 amino acids. Germline V gives CDR1 SNHLY, CDR2 FYNNEI. J lost 7 bases, V lost 1 base, and 6 bases had no gene match. Written as DNA, the CDR3 is TGTGCCAGCAGTGAAGAGGACAGGTATTCTGAAAAACTGTTTTTT. Translated: CASSEEDRYSEKLFF.

The genes are TRBV6-6 and TRBJ1-5; 11 bases match TRBD1. The germline CDR1 and CDR2 sequences are MNHNY and SVGAGI (reference sequence). This CDR3 has 16 residues. With 6 bases clipped from V and 10 bases from J, the junction kept 14 bases outside the gene matches. The CDR3 here is CASSTGGTGGAQPQHF. In DNA form, the CDR3 reads TGTGCCAGCAGCACCGGGGGGACAGGGGGGGCACAACCCCAGCATTTT.

This clonotype is a singleton in its sample. The genes are TRBV6-2 or TRBV6-3 and TRBJ1-4; 10 nucleotides line up with TRBD1. The J call could be wrong; TRBJ2-2 is a better fit for the DNA end. CDR3 size: 15 residues. CDR1 and CDR2 from the germline V gene are MNHEY and SVGEGT. DNA of the CDR3: TGTGCCAGCAGTTACGACAGGGGGCTGGCCGGGGAGCTGTTTTTT. This sequence encodes CASSYDRGLAGELFF.

This chain connects TRBV28 to TRBJ1-5; D is undetermined. The V and J ends lost 5 bases and 2 bases respectively, with 7 bases between them. The CDR3 is made up of 13 amino acids. Germline V gene lookup returns CDR1 MDHEN and CDR2 SYDVKM. The CDR3 sequence is CASSIEGNQPQHF. In nucleotides, the CDR3 is TGTGCCAGCAGTATTGAGGGCAATCAGCCCCAGCATTTT.

The chain carries TRBV5-5 and TRBJ2-6; no firm D call. Germline V CDR1 and CDR2: SGHKS, YYEKEE (reference sequence). The CDR3 is made up of 16 amino acids. Trimming left V 4 bases short and J 3 bases short, with 14 bases between. This CDR3 reads CASSTGPPLGANVLTF. The CDR3 coding sequence is TGTGCCAGCAGCACCGGTCCGCCTCTTGGGGCCAACGTCCTGACTTTC.

The chain carries TRBV9 and TRBJ2-5; a possible D gene is TRBD2 (6 bases). Germline V gene data show CDR1 as SGDLS and CDR2 as YYNGEE. The CDR3 is made up of 16 amino acids. Trimming stripped 0 bases from V and 5 bases from J, with 17 bases between. CDR3 coding DNA: TGTGCCAGCAGCGTAGGCGGGGTCACCCTAGGGGAGACCCAGTACTTC. Protein product: CASSVGGVTLGETQYF.

V and J are TRBV10-3 and TRBJ2-7, with D possibly matching TRBD2 (6 bases). Germline V gene data show CDR1 as ENHRY and CDR2 as SYGVKD. Trimming pared 4 bases from V and 1 base from J, leaving 11 bases between. The CDR3 runs to 14 residues. The chain's CDR3 is CAISVRGRSYEQYF. CDR3 nucleotide sequence: TGTGCCATCAGTGTGCGGGGCCGATCCTACGAGCAGTACTTC.

This chain uses TRBV2 with TRBJ1-2; D ambiguous. V was cut by 7 bases and J by 4 bases, with 22 bases left in between. Germline V gene data show CDR1 as SNHLY and CDR2 as FYNNEI. The CDR3 sequence is 16 residues long. This chain's CDR3 is CASTSLERLIFYGYTF. The CDR3 DNA sequence: TGTGCCAGCACTTCTCTGGAGCGGCTTATTTTCTATGGCTACACCTTC.

This clonotype turned up a few times. V usage is TRBV29-1 and J usage is TRBJ2-3; TRBD1 aligns across 9 bases. CDR1 is SQVTM and CDR2 is ANQGSEA in the germline V gene. The CDR3 sequence is 14 residues long. Trimming took 5 bases from V and 4 from J; bases not matched to a gene: 7. This chain's CDR3 is CSVQPGQGADTQYF. CDR3 DNA sequence: TGCAGCGTTCAACCGGGACAGGGAGCAGATACGCAGTATTTT.

The chain links TRBV7-2 to TRBJ2-7; D not resolved. Deletions cut 1 base from V and 4 bases from J, with 17 bases between. The germline V gene encodes CDR1 SGHTA and CDR2 FQGNSA. This CDR3 comprises 16 residues. In DNA form, the CDR3 reads TGTGCCAGCAGCTTAGATGCTGGACCCGTGCCTTACGAGCAGTACTTC. This gives the protein CASSLDAGPVPYEQYF.

V and J are TRBV5-1 and TRBJ2-3; unclear D gene. There are 12 residues in the CDR3. V was clipped by 0 bases and J by 10 bases, with 9 bases between them. Per the germline V gene, CDR1 is SGHRS and CDR2 is YFSETQ. As DNA, the CDR3 is TGCGCCAGCAGCTTGGACTGGGTTGCGCAGTATTTT. Protein product: CASSLDWVAQYF.

Notes on this clonotype: At one of its ends the junction is not consistent with the germline gene, which may arise from a read error. V is TRBV5-1 and J is TRBJ2-3, with a possible D match to TRBD1 (5 bases). The CDR3 spans 15 residues. CDR1 and CDR2 from the germline V gene are SGHRS and YFSETQ. The CDR3 is CTSSPGAAHTDTQYF. CDR3 bases: TGCACCAGCAGCCCTGGGGCGGCTCACACAGATACGCAGTATTTT.

This clonotype was counted between two and nine times. The gene calls are TRBV20-1 and TRBJ2-1; 11 bases map to TRBD2. This CDR3 contains 15 residues. Per the germline V gene, CDR1 is DFQATT and CDR2 is SNEGSKA (reference sequence). Losses at the gene ends were 2 bases for V and 3 bases for J; bases not matched to a gene: 3. CDR3 nucleotides: TGCAGTGCTAGACCTAGCGGGGGGAACTACAATGAGCAGTTCTTC. It encodes CSARPSGGNYNEQFF.

The chain joins TRBV3-1 to TRBJ1-2; D not certain. Germline CDR1 LGHDT, CDR2 YNNKEL (reference sequence). The CDR3 spans 13 residues. V lost 1 base to trimming and J lost 7 bases, with 10 bases between them. The CDR3 sequence is CASSQVGLSGYTF. CDR3 DNA sequence: TGTGCCAGCAGCCAAGTGGGCTTGAGTGGCTACACCTTC.

The V call is TRBV6-6, the J call TRBJ1-4; no clear D. The germline V gene has CDR1 MNHNY and CDR2 SVGAGI (reference sequence). The V end lost 5 bases, the J end lost 12 bases, and 13 bases lay between the germline ends. The CDR3 runs to 12 residues. Here the CDR3 DNA reads TGTGCCAGCAGTAAAGAGGGCTCGGAACTGTTTTTT. Its translation: CASSKEGSELFF.

Concerning this clonotype: A read error may produce the germline difference seen at one junction end. This chain links TRBV2 with TRBJ1-6; D remains ambiguous. In germline, CDR1 is SNHLY, CDR2 FYNNEI. This CDR3 has 13 residues. This CDR3 reads CVSSEAVASPLHF. CDR3 sequence (DNA): TGTGTCAGCAGTGAAGCGGTCGCTTCACCCCTCCACTTT.

The V call is TRBV25-1, the J call TRBJ2-1, with a weak D call TRBD2 (7 bases). The V gene lost 7 bases and the J gene lost 9 bases, with 13 bases spanning the gap. Germline CDR1 and CDR2: MGHDK and SYGVNS. CDR3 length equals 12 residues. Written as DNA, the CDR3 is TGTGCCAGCAACGAGGGGGGGGGTGAGCAGTTCTTC. It encodes CASNEGGGEQFF.